The 32 T cell receptor beta chains below come from one sample, sequenced in a study of blood T cell repertoires in COVID-19. Data came from immunoSEQ multiplex PCR; TCRdb stores just in-frame clones and leaves some out. Of about 160,000 clones in the sample, approximately 86% were seen once. The sequenced material came from peripheral blood. These receptors originate from a man in his sixties with COVID-19, enrolled during active disease.

This chain joins TRBV3-1 (or the pseudogene TRBV3-2) and TRBJ1-2; possibly TRBD1 for D (6 bases). The CDR3 totals 15 residues. Germline V gene sequence: CDR1 LGHDT, CDR2 YNNKEL (reference sequence). The V gene lost 4 bases and the J gene lost 1 base, with 13 bases spanning the gap. The CDR3 DNA sequence: TGTGCCAGCAGCCCCAACAGGGAACTTAACTATGGCTACACCTTC. Its translation: CASSPNRELNYGYTF.

V gene TRBV21-1 combines with J gene TRBJ1-5; the table's D gene call, TRBD1, was not cross checked with the DNA. TRBV21-1 is deemed a pseudogene. This CDR3 has 19 amino acids. Here the CDR3 reads CASSKFRQGRHHSNQPQHF. The CDR3 DNA reads TGTGCCAGCAGCAAGTTTCGACAGGGACGACACCACAGCAATCAGCCCCAGCATTTT.

The chain carries TRBV3-1 (or the pseudogene TRBV3-2) and TRBJ1-4, with 7 bases identical to TRBD1. CDR1 and CDR2 from the germline V gene are LGHDT and YNNKEL (reference sequence). The CDR3 contains 14 residues. V lost 3 bases to trimming and J lost 8 bases; unmatched junction nucleotides: 6. CDR3: CASSHVSGGEKLFF. The CDR3 nucleotides are TGTGCCAGCAGCCATGTCTCAGGGGGAGAAAAACTGTTTTTT.

The table lists this clone with a few counts. J is TRBJ1-2 and V is TRBV11-2, with D hard to call. The CDR3 totals 15 residues. Trimming stripped 4 bases from V and 8 bases from J, with 20 bases between. CDR1 and CDR2 from the germline V gene are SGHAT and FQNNGV. The CDR3 DNA sequence: TGTGCCAGCAGCTCAACTTCCTTTCTTAGCGGGGGCTACACCTTC. Translated: CASSSTSFLSGGYTF.

The rearrangement links TRBV25-1 to TRBJ2-1; D perhaps matches TRBD2 (5 bases). The V gene's germline CDR1 is MGHDK and CDR2 SYGVNS. V shed 6 bases and J shed 8 bases, with 14 bases lying between them. This CDR3 is built from 13 residues. CDR3 residues: CASRQTGRDEQFF. Here the CDR3 DNA reads TGTGCCAGCAGGCAGACGGGAAGGGATGAGCAGTTCTTC.

This clone was seen just once. This chain uses TRBV6-5 with TRBJ2-1; the D gene is possibly TRBD1 (6 bases). V was clipped by 7 bases and J by 4 bases, with 14 bases between them. The CDR3 extends over 14 amino acids. The germline V gene has CDR1 MNHEY and CDR2 SVGAGI. The chain's CDR3 is CASKSGVRYNEQFF. CDR3 sequence (DNA): TGTGCCAGCAAATCAGGGGTTAGGTACAATGAGCAGTTCTTC.

V gene TRBV5-1 combines with J gene TRBJ1-3; 12 nucleotides line up with TRBD1. This CDR3 comprises 16 residues. With V trimmed by 4 bases and J by 4 bases, 6 bases remained unmatched. Germline V gene sequence: CDR1 SGHRS, CDR2 YFSETQ. The DNA for the CDR3 is TGCGCCAGCAGCCGGGGACAGGGGGCGCAGGGAAACACCATATATTTT. Its translation: CASSRGQGAQGNTIYF.

The rearrangement links TRBV3-1 (or the pseudogene TRBV3-2) to TRBJ1-5; the D is unclear. The CDR3 runs to 14 residues. Germline values: CDR1 LGHDT, CDR2 YNNKEL (reference sequence). V dropped 5 bases and J dropped 3 bases, with 11 bases sitting between them. Here the CDR3 reads CASSSRDPNQPQHF. The CDR3 DNA is TGTGCCAGCAGCTCCCGGGATCCCAATCAGCCCCAGCATTTT.

The chain employs TRBV5-8 and TRBJ2-1; TRBD1 is a possible D gene (6 bases). Trimming removed 5 bases from V and 7 bases from J, with 13 bases in between. CDR3 length: 13 residues. The germline gives CDR1 SGHTS, CDR2 YDEGEE. CDR3 sequence (DNA): TGTGCCAGCAGATCAAACAGGGCAAATGAGCAGTTCTTC. Encoded protein: CASRSNRANEQFF.

The V gene is TRBV28, the J gene TRBJ2-5; 14 bases map to TRBD2. The germline CDR1 and CDR2 sequences are MDHEN and SYDVKM. V lost 4 bases, J lost 5 bases, and 9 bases stayed unmatched. This CDR3 contains 17 residues. The CDR3 region is CASSSPRLAGGRETQYF. In DNA, the CDR3 is TGTGCCAGCAGTTCTCCTAGACTAGCGGGGGGGCGTGAGACCCAGTACTTC.

The V gene is TRBV4-2, the J gene TRBJ2-1, with TRBD2 as a possible D gene (5 bases). CDR1 is LGHNA and CDR2 is YNFKEQ in the germline V gene. This CDR3 has 17 amino acids. Trimming removed 0 bases from V and 0 bases from J, with 12 bases in between. In DNA form, the CDR3 reads TGTGCCAGCAGCCAAGACGGTCGGACTTACTCCTACAATGAGCAGTTCTTC. It encodes CASSQDGRTYSYNEQFF.

The J gene is TRBJ2-2, the V gene TRBV7-8; D ambiguous. Germline CDR1 is SGHVS and CDR2 is FQNEAQ. Trimming cost V 0 bases and J 1 base, with 9 bases left between them. The CDR3 consists of 16 residues. The CDR3 protein is CASSLASQVNTGELFF. The CDR3 region has the DNA TGTGCCAGCAGCTTAGCAAGTCAGGTGAACACCGGGGAGCTGTTTTTT. Based on the CDR3 plus reference TRBV7-8 and TRBJ2-2, the full variable domain is GAGVSQSPRYKVAKRGQDVALRCDPISGHVSLFWYQQALGQGPEFLTYFQNEAQLDKSGLPSDRFFAERPEGSVSTLKIQRTQQEDSAVYLCASSLASQVNTGELFFGEGSRLTVL.

The chain has TRBV2 and TRBJ1-2; the match to TRBD1 covers 8 bases. J gave up 8 bases and V 5 bases, and 7 bases lay outside the gene matches. This CDR3 has 13 residues. Germline CDR1 and CDR2: SNHLY and FYNNEI. The CDR3 loop is CASSTGQVGGYTF. CDR3 in DNA: TGTGCCAGCAGTACGGGACAGGTGGGCGGCTACACCTTC.

The chain couples TRBV7-2 to TRBJ2-7, with D hard to call. The germline CDR1 and CDR2 sequences are SGHTA and FQGNSA. Trimming left V 1 base short and J 5 bases short, with 15 bases between. The CDR3 consists of 15 residues. The chain's CDR3 is CASSLVHARFHEQYF. In nucleotides, the CDR3 is TGTGCCAGCAGCTTAGTTCATGCCCGGTTCCACGAGCAGTACTTC.

The genes are TRBV4-2 and TRBJ2-2; 11 nucleotides line up with TRBD2. CDR1 and CDR2 from the germline V gene are LGHNA and YNFKEQ. CDR3 length: 16 residues. Trimming took 0 bases from V and 7 from J; bases not matched to a gene: 4. The CDR3 DNA is TGTGCCAGCAGCCAAGATAGCGGGGGGGCGAGCGGGGAGCTGTTTTTT. Translating it yields CASSQDSGGASGELFF.

This clone was observed a few times. The V and J genes are TRBV9 and TRBJ1-3; D not certain. Germline V gene sequence: CDR1 SGDLS, CDR2 YYNGEE. The CDR3 extends over 14 amino acids. V lost 6 bases to trimming and J lost 0 bases, with 10 bases between them. The CDR3 reads CASTAGSSGNTIYF. The DNA of the CDR3 is TGTGCCAGCACCGCCGGGAGCTCTGGAAACACCATATATTTT.

This clone was counted once. This chain uses TRBV27 with TRBJ1-3; no reliable D call. This CDR3 comprises 14 residues. CDR1 is MNHEY, CDR2 SMNVEV, per germline (reference sequence). Between the trimmed V and J ends, which lost 6 bases and 0 bases, there was a span of 9 bases. The CDR3 DNA sequence: TGTGCCAGCAGATCGTTGAGCTCTGGAAACACCATATATTTT. Amino acid sequence: CASRSLSSGNTIYF.

The V and J genes are TRBV7-2 and TRBJ1-1, with D tentatively TRBD1 (5 bases). CDR3 size: 15 residues. V lost 2 bases, J lost 4 bases, and 14 bases lay in between. CDR1 SGHTA and CDR2 FQGNSA come from the germline V gene. The CDR3 DNA reads TGTGCCAGCAGCTTACCTCAGGGTTCGGGCACTGAAGCTTTCTTT. Residues: CASSLPQGSGTEAFF.

The chain recombines TRBV15 with TRBJ1-1; D remains unclear. The germline gives CDR1 LNHNV, CDR2 YYDKDF (reference sequence). This CDR3 is 14 amino acids long. Trimming removed 1 base at V and 2 bases at J, with 8 bases between. The CDR3 bases are TGTGCCACCAGCAGAGGGGCAGTTAACACTGAAGCTTTCTTT. This gives the protein CATSRGAVNTEAFF.

This clone occurred once. V is TRBV5-8 and J is TRBJ1-5; TRBD1 matches 7 bases. The CDR3 loop spans 14 amino acids. The V segment lost 4 bases and the J segment 2 bases; nucleotides outside the gene matches: 3. Germline loops: CDR1 SGHTS, CDR2 YDEGEE. DNA of the CDR3: TGTGCCAGCAGCCTACAGGGGCGCAATCAGCCCCAGCATTTT. Translation gives CASSLQGRNQPQHF. Based on the CDR3 plus reference TRBV5-8 and TRBJ1-5, the full variable domain is EAGVTQSPTHLIKTRGQQATLRCSPISGHTSVYWYQQALGLGLQFLLWYDEGEERNRGNFPPRFSGRQFPNYSSELNVNALELEDSALYLCASSLQGRNQPQHFGDGTRLSIL.

Worth noting for this clone: The germline gene is not matched at one end of the junction; a read error may be the cause. The CDR3, as DNA: TGTGCTAGCAGCTCCTCGGGACTAGCGGCCGAGCAGTACTTC. Residues: CASSSSGLAAEQYF. The V call is TRBV7-7, the J call TRBJ2-7; the match to TRBD2 covers 11 bases. This CDR3 is built from 14 residues. Per the germline V gene, CDR1 is SSHAT and CDR2 is FNYEAQ (reference sequence). Complete variable domain (other parts from reference TRBV7-7 and TRBJ2-7): GAGVSQSPRYKVTKRGQDVTLRCDPISSHATLYWYQQALGQGPEFLTYFNYEAQPDKSGLPSDRFSAERPEGSISTLTIQRTEQRDSAMYRCASSSSGLAAEQYFGPGTRLTVT.

J is TRBJ1-1 and V is TRBV9, with 7 bases that match TRBD1. After removal of 4 bases from V and 5 bases from J, the junction contained 14 bases not matched to a gene. The CDR3 is 16 residues long. Germline assignment: CDR1 SGDLS and CDR2 YYNGEE. CDR3 residues: CASSLKITGEETEAFF. CDR3 DNA sequence: TGTGCCAGCAGCCTGAAAATCACAGGGGAAGAGACTGAAGCTTTCTTT.

This clone was counted ten times or more. This chain connects TRBV28 to TRBJ1-1; TRBD1 is a possible D gene (5 bases). Germline CDR1 is MDHEN and CDR2 is SYDVKM. The CDR3 spans 13 residues. Trimming took off 3 bases at V and 6 bases at J, with 11 bases between the two ends. CDR3 in DNA: TGTGCCAGCAGTTTGGGGCTGAAGGCTGAAGCTTTCTTT. Translating it yields CASSLGLKAEAFF.

This clone was observed a few times. The genes are TRBV11-2 and TRBJ2-3, with D maybe TRBD2 (7 bases). This CDR3 has 15 amino acids. CDR1 and CDR2 (germline): SGHAT, FQNNGV. Trimming took off 1 base at V and 6 bases at J, with 14 bases between the two ends. The CDR3 nucleotides read TGTGCCAGCAGCTTAGTGGGGGGGGCCGCTGATACGCAGTATTTT. This sequence encodes CASSLVGGAADTQYF.

CDR3 region: CAISEGAGLNTGELFF. CDR3 DNA sequence: TGTGCCATCAGTGAGGGAGCGGGGCTGAACACCGGGGAGCTGTTTTTT. The chain links TRBV10-3 to TRBJ2-2, with 7 nucleotides matching TRBD2. The length of the CDR3 is 16 residues. The V gene end was trimmed by 2 bases and the J gene end by 1 base; junction bases not matched to a gene: 4. The germline CDR1 and CDR2 sequences are ENHRY and SYGVKD.

V is TRBV23-1 and J is TRBJ1-1; 9 nucleotides align to TRBD1. Being an ORF, TRBV23-1 has a function that is uncertain. The CDR3 totals 17 residues. The trim removed 8 bases at V and 3 bases at J, leaving 16 bases unmatched. This chain's CDR3 is CASHGKIQGASYTEAFF. The CDR3 coding sequence is TGCGCCAGCCACGGGAAAATACAGGGGGCCTCGTACACTGAAGCTTTCTTT.

V and J are TRBV29-1 and TRBJ2-2; tentatively, D is TRBD2 (6 bases). Germline values: CDR1 SQVTM, CDR2 ANQGSEA. CDR3 length equals 15 residues. The ends were cut back, 6 bases at V and 6 bases at J, with 20 bases in the middle. The CDR3 DNA sequence: TGCAGCGTCCGAATCGGCGGGGCGCGGTCCGGGGAGCTGTTTTTT. Protein sequence: CSVRIGGARSGELFF.

This clone was recorded at least ten times. The rearrangement uses TRBV7-9 and TRBJ1-2; tentative D call: TRBD1 (6 bases). Germline-derived CDR1 and CDR2 are SEHNR and FQNEAQ (reference sequence). The CDR3 is made up of 12 amino acids. The V and J ends lost 8 bases and 4 bases respectively, with 11 bases between them. CDR3 bases: TGTGCCAGCCGGGACATCGCCTATGGCTACACCTTC. As protein: CASRDIAYGYTF.

J is TRBJ2-5 and V is TRBV5-4; TRBD2 matches 14 bases. The CDR3 spans 16 residues. The trim removed 4 bases at V and 5 bases at J, leaving 7 bases unmatched. Germline V lookup: CDR1 SGHNT, CDR2 YYREEE (reference sequence). The CDR3 sequence: CASSQGTSGSFETQYF. CDR3 nucleotide sequence: TGTGCCAGCAGCCAGGGGACTAGCGGGAGTTTCGAGACCCAGTACTTC.

The rearrangement uses TRBV6-1 and TRBJ1-1; 9 bases agree with TRBD1. V shed 6 bases, J shed 7 bases, and the junction held 9 bases outside the gene matches. CDR1 is MNHNS, CDR2 SASEGT, per germline. CDR3 size: 14 residues. CDR3 in amino acids: CASSSGQGRDEAFF. CDR3 sequence (DNA): TGTGCCAGCAGCTCGGGACAGGGAAGGGATGAAGCTTTCTTT.

The chain is built from TRBV28 and TRBJ1-2; D is ambiguous. V was cut by 3 bases and J by 0 bases, with 11 bases left in between. The germline V gene has CDR1 MDHEN and CDR2 SYDVKM. The CDR3 is made up of 15 amino acids. CDR3 DNA sequence: TGTGCCAGCAGTTTTGGTGCTCGGTCTAACTATGGCTACACCTTC. Translated, it gives CASSFGARSNYGYTF.

The chain joins TRBV7-9 to TRBJ2-5; D is possibly TRBD2 (6 bases). The CDR3 has 15 amino acids. Per the germline V gene, CDR1 is SEHNR and CDR2 is FQNEAQ (reference sequence). The germline V and J ends were trimmed by 5 bases and 3 bases, with 16 bases remaining between them. Here the CDR3 DNA reads TGTGCCAGCAGCCCCAATATCGGGACTGAAGAGACCCAGTACTTC. Protein product: CASSPNIGTEETQYF.